A selection of T cell receptor beta chains follows, all from one sample in a study of shared clonotypes between healthy human individuals. Some clones are missing from TCRdb's copy, which holds only in-frame ones; the method was immunoSEQ multiplex PCR. The table lists roughly 1 million clones, around 74% of them singletons. Sequenced material: memory CD4+ T cells sorted from blood. The origin of the receptors is a man between 18 and 29 years old in good health. Both conserved end residues are part of each CDR3. A D gene is named only where the DNA matches it firmly. Expanded clones get a size class; other rows say once, few or many, or leave the size out.

abundance: many
v_gene: TRBV4-3
d_gene: NA
j_gene: TRBJ2-7
CDR3nt: TGCGCCAGCAGCCAAGATCGAGCAGCAGCCTACGAGCAGTACTTC
CDR3aa: CASSQDRAAAYEQYF

abundance: NA
v_gene: TRBV5-5
d_gene: TRBD1
j_gene: TRBJ1-5
CDR3nt: TGTGCCAGCAGCGTAAAGGGACAGGGGGCTTATAGCAATCAGCCCCAGCATTTT
CDR3aa: CASSVKGQGAYSNQPQHF

abundance: NA
v_gene: TRBV2
d_gene: TRBD2
j_gene: TRBJ2-1
CDR3nt: TGTGCCAGCAGGGGGTCTAGCGGGAGTGGGTTCTTC
CDR3aa: CASRGSSGSGFF

abundance: NA
v_gene: TRBV5-6
d_gene: NA
j_gene: TRBJ1-2
CDR3nt: TGTGCCAGCAGCTTCGGGGTATCCGCGGAACGGGGAGGCTACACCTTC
CDR3aa: CASSFGVSAERGGYTF

abundance: NA
v_gene: TRBV10-3
d_gene: TRBD1
j_gene: TRBJ1-1
CDR3nt: TGTGCCATCAGCGCGACAGGGGGCGGTAGCACTGAAGCTTTCTTT
CDR3aa: CAISATGGGSTEAFF

abundance: once
v_gene: TRBV6-1
d_gene: NA
j_gene: TRBJ1-6
CDR3nt: TGTGCCAGCAGTGCACAGGAAGGGCATTATAATTCACCCCTCCACTTT
CDR3aa: CASSAQEGHYNSPLHF

abundance: NA
v_gene: TRBV5-1
d_gene: TRBD1
j_gene: TRBJ2-3
CDR3nt: TGCGCCAGCAGCTTGGTAGACAGGGATACAGATACGCAGTATTTT
CDR3aa: CASSLVDRDTDTQYF

abundance: NA
v_gene: TRBV6-5
d_gene: NA
j_gene: TRBJ1-6
CDR3nt: TGTGCCAGCAGGAGGAGCGGTTCACCCCTCCACTTT
CDR3aa: CASRRSGSPLHF

abundance: NA
v_gene: TRBV29-1
d_gene: TRBD2
j_gene: TRBJ2-1
CDR3nt: TGCAGCGGAGAGCGGGGGGCCGGGGCCAATGAGCAGTTCTTC
CDR3aa: CSGERGAGANEQFF

abundance: NA
v_gene: TRBV4-2
d_gene: TRBD1
j_gene: TRBJ1-5
CDR3nt: TGTGCCAGCAGCCAAGAGCCTTCTCAGGGGGCAAGGCAGCCCCAGCATTTT
CDR3aa: CASSQEPSQGARQPQHF

abundance: NA
v_gene: TRBV2
d_gene: TRBD1
j_gene: TRBJ2-2
CDR3nt: TGTGCCAGCAGTTGGACAGGAGCGAACACCGGGGAGCTGTTTTTT
CDR3aa: CASSWTGANTGELFF

abundance: NA
v_gene: TRBV30
d_gene: NA
j_gene: TRBJ1-2
CDR3nt: TGTGCCTGGAATCCCCAGCAGGGCTATGGCTACACCTTC
CDR3aa: CAWNPQQGYGYTF